The present entry profiles one T cell receptor beta chain with its context. The data are from a study of blood T cell repertoires in COVID-19. Study as a whole: Donors in the United States, Italy and Spain gave samples during acute or convalescent COVID-19.

The table came from immunoSEQ multiplex PCR; TCRdb's copy has only in-frame clones and leaves some out. The data show around 400,000 clones, with 87% seen just once and 10% held by the top ten. V was trimmed by 10 bases and J by 1 base, leaving 16 bases between them. From germline, CDR1 is ENHRY and CDR2 SYGVKD. This CDR3 has 14 residues. The clonotype was recovered from a woman in her twenties or thirties with COVID-19, enrolled during active disease. This rearrangement joins TRBV10-3 to TRBJ2-5, with TRBD1 as a possible D gene (6 bases). The specimen sequenced was peripheral blood. The CDR3 DNA reads TGTGCCACCTCGCAGGGGCCCCCCCAAGAGACCCAGTACTTC. Encoded protein: CATSQGPPQETQYF.